This entry lists 25 T cell receptor beta chains sequenced from one sample in a study of blood T cell repertoires in COVID-19. Clones were read by immunoSEQ multiplex PCR, and TCRdb kept only the in-frame ones, dropping some. The table has some 220,000 clones, 70% to 90% seen once. The sequenced sample consisted of PBMCs or T cells enriched from blood (not recorded which). The receptor set was obtained from a woman between 35 and 50 years old with acute COVID-19.

This chain connects TRBV5-1 to TRBJ1-1, with 8 bases that match TRBD1. Germline V lookup: CDR1 SGHRS, CDR2 YFSETQ. V was clipped by 8 bases and J by 4 bases; unmatched bases: 4. This CDR3 has 12 amino acids. In DNA, the CDR3 is TGCGCCAGTACAGGGGGTCTCACTGAAGCTTTCTTT. As protein: CASTGGLTEAFF.

The chain has TRBV2 and TRBJ2-7; 8 bases align to TRBD2. The trim removed 0 bases at V and 3 bases at J, leaving 10 bases unmatched. The CDR3 sequence is 17 residues long. Germline-derived CDR1 and CDR2 are SNHLY and FYNNEI. DNA for the CDR3: TGTGCCAGCAGTGAAGCGCTTCGAAGCGGGAGAATCTACGAGCAGTACTTC. Translating it yields CASSEALRSGRIYEQYF. Full variable domain (remainder filled in from reference TRBV2 and TRBJ2-7): EPEVTQTPSHQVTQMGQEVILRCVPISNHLYFYWYRQILGQKVEFLVSFYNNEISEKSEIFDDQFSVERPDGSNFTLKIRSTKLEDSAMYFCASSEALRSGRIYEQYFGPGTRLTVT.

J is TRBJ1-5 and V is TRBV6-6; TRBD1 matches 8 bases. V shed 5 bases and J 3 bases; nucleotides not matched to a gene: 6. Germline V gene lookup returns CDR1 MNHNY and CDR2 SVGAGI (reference sequence). This CDR3 comprises 15 residues. In nucleotides, the CDR3 is TGTGCCAGCAGTCTCCAGGGGGCCGCCAATCAGCCCCAGCATTTT. Amino acids: CASSLQGAANQPQHF.

The V and J genes are TRBV5-6 and TRBJ1-6; 9 positions match TRBD1. Per germline, CDR1 SGHDT and CDR2 YYEEEE. The CDR3 length is 15 residues. V shed 4 bases, J shed 6 bases, and the junction held 5 bases outside the gene matches. The CDR3 nucleotides are TGTGCCAGCAGCCTGGGACAGGGACCTAATTCACCCCTCCACTTT. Its translation: CASSLGQGPNSPLHF.

This sequence joins TRBV24-1 and TRBJ2-5; D is ambiguous. Germline V gene lookup returns CDR1 KGHDR and CDR2 SFDVKD. The ends were cut back, 0 bases at V and 1 base at J, with 11 bases in the middle. The CDR3 is made up of 16 amino acids. The CDR3 here is CATSDLERHTQETQYF. The CDR3 coding sequence is TGTGCCACCAGTGATTTGGAACGACATACCCAAGAGACCCAGTACTTC.

The sample holds a few counts of this clone. The CDR3: CASSDRGSNQPQHF. CDR3 nucleotide sequence: TGTGCCAGTAGTGATAGGGGTAGCAATCAGCCCCAGCATTTT. The V and J genes are TRBV19 and TRBJ1-5; perhaps TRBD1 as D (5 bases). Germline lookup yields CDR1 LNHDA and CDR2 SQIVND (reference sequence). This CDR3 is 14 amino acids long. Trimming stripped 5 bases from V and 0 bases from J, with 8 bases between. Supplemented by reference TRBV19 and TRBJ1-5, the full variable domain reads DGGITQSPKYLFRKEGQNVTLSCEQNLNHDAMYWYRQDPGQGLRLIYYSQIVNDFQKGDIAEGYSVSREKKESFPLTVTSAQKNPTAFYLCASSDRGSNQPQHFGDGTRLSIL.

Only one count was recorded for this clone. The chain combines TRBV7-3 with TRBJ2-1; 10 bases are a match to TRBD2. This CDR3 region has 16 residues. The germline V gene encodes CDR1 SGHTA and CDR2 FQGTGA. The trim removed 0 bases at V and 4 bases at J, leaving 3 bases unmatched. The CDR3 here is CASSLTVAGGYNEQFF. For the CDR3, the DNA is TGTGCCAGCAGCTTAACCGTAGCGGGGGGATACAATGAGCAGTTCTTC.

The chain is built from TRBV18 and TRBJ2-1, with a tentative D call TRBD1 (6 bases). V dropped 0 bases and J dropped 2 bases, with 11 bases sitting between them. The germline V gene has CDR1 KGHSH and CDR2 LQKENI. This CDR3 comprises 16 residues. The CDR3: CASSPPGGPTYNEQFF. DNA for the CDR3: TGTGCCAGCTCACCACCAGGGGGTCCTACCTACAATGAGCAGTTCTTC.

The gene calls are TRBV7-3 and TRBJ1-4; no clear D gene. From germline, CDR1 is SGHTA and CDR2 FQGTGA. V was shortened by 6 bases and J by 8 bases, with 13 bases between the two germline ends. The CDR3 is made up of 13 amino acids. CDR3 sequence (DNA): TGTGCCAGCAGGAGATGTTTACGGGAAAAACTGTTTTTT. It yields the protein CASRRCLREKLFF.

This chain connects TRBV19 to TRBJ1-1; D may be TRBD1 (6 bases). In germline, CDR1 is LNHDA, CDR2 SQIVND (reference sequence). The V end lost 5 bases, the J end lost 4 bases, and 17 bases lay between the germline ends. This CDR3 has 15 residues. This CDR3 reads CASSSRGGRVTEAFF. The DNA for the CDR3 is TGTGCCAGTAGTTCCCGGGGGGGCAGGGTCACTGAAGCTTTCTTT.

The chain's CDR3 is CASSLDGTFVGYTF. Written as DNA, the CDR3 is TGTGCCAGCTCACTTGACGGGACATTTGTGGGCTACACCTTC. This rearrangement joins TRBV18 to TRBJ1-2; tentatively, D is TRBD1 (6 bases). The CDR3 spans 14 residues. Deletions cut 4 bases from V and 8 bases from J, with 17 bases between. CDR1 and CDR2 (germline): KGHSH, LQKENI.

In this sample, this clone turned up a few times. J is TRBJ1-5 and V is TRBV19, with unresolved D. The CDR3 is 13 residues long. Germline V lookup: CDR1 LNHDA, CDR2 SQIVND (reference sequence). V shed 7 bases and J shed 11 bases, with 18 bases lying between them. The CDR3 DNA sequence: TGTGCCAGTAAGACCGCTCCTTTGGCGGCCCAGCATTTT. Its translation is CASKTAPLAAQHF.

The V and J genes are TRBV11-1 and TRBJ1-6; 7 bases match TRBD1. CDR3 size: 13 residues. Unmatched junction bases numbered 7, after V lost 8 bases and J lost 9 bases. Germline values: CDR1 SGHAT, CDR2 FQDESV (reference sequence). The CDR3 DNA is TGTGCCAGCCGTGACAGGGCAGCTTCACCCCTCCACTTT. This encodes CASRDRAASPLHF.

This chain links TRBV2 with TRBJ2-1; 13 bases are a match to TRBD2. In germline, CDR1 is SNHLY, CDR2 FYNNEI. The CDR3 covers 18 residues. Trimming took 6 bases from V and 5 from J; bases not matched to a gene: 13. DNA of the CDR3: TGTGCCAGCAGGGCACGGGAACTAGCGGGGGGGCCCCACAATGAGCAGTTCTTC. Residues: CASRARELAGGPHNEQFF.

The chain is built from TRBV3-1 (or the pseudogene TRBV3-2) and TRBJ1-2; 7 bases line up with TRBD1. With V trimmed by 6 bases and J by 3 bases, 7 bases remained unmatched. Germline CDR1 LGHDT, CDR2 YNNKEL (reference sequence). The CDR3 runs 14 residues. DNA of the CDR3: TGTGCCAGCAGTAGGACAGGCCGAGACTATGGCTACACCTTC. This encodes CASSRTGRDYGYTF.

V and J are TRBV7-3 and TRBJ2-7; D may be TRBD1 (6 bases). There are 12 residues in the CDR3. The germline V gene has CDR1 SGHTA and CDR2 FQGTGA. Between the trimmed V and J ends, which lost 8 bases and 3 bases, there was a span of 11 bases. In DNA, the CDR3 is TGTGCCAGCGAGGGACATCTCTACGAGCAGTACTTC. Translating it yields CASEGHLYEQYF.

This clone was detected only a few times. This sequence joins TRBV27 and TRBJ2-7, with unresolved D. V lost 4 bases and J lost 2, with 15 bases in between. Looked up from germline, CDR1 is MNHEY and CDR2 is SMNVEV (reference sequence). The CDR3 length is 15 residues. DNA for the CDR3: TGTGCCAGCAGTTCGCGTCCGGGTCCTCCCTACGAGCAGTACTTC. Translating gives CASSSRPGPPYEQYF.

The chain is built from TRBV19 and TRBJ1-2; 7 positions agree with TRBD1. V shed 4 bases, J shed 6 bases, and the junction held 11 bases outside the gene matches. The CDR3 length is 15 residues. Germline V gene lookup returns CDR1 LNHDA and CDR2 SQIVND (reference sequence). The CDR3 sequence is CASSTPHDRADGYTF. The CDR3 nucleotides are TGTGCCAGTAGTACCCCCCACGACAGGGCGGATGGCTACACCTTC.

V is TRBV18 and J is TRBJ2-1, with TRBD2 identical over 7 bases. J was trimmed by 7 bases and V by 5 bases; bases with no gene match: 5. The CDR3 totals 13 residues. CDR1 KGHSH and CDR2 LQKENI come from the germline V gene. The DNA of the CDR3 is TGTGCCAGCTCAGCGGGGGTCGGGAATGAGCAGTTCTTC. Its translation: CASSAGVGNEQFF.

The rearrangement links TRBV9 to TRBJ1-5; the match to TRBD1 covers 12 bases. Unmatched junction bases numbered 5, after V lost 0 bases and J lost 7 bases. This CDR3 region has 16 residues. Germline lookup yields CDR1 SGDLS and CDR2 YYNGEE. The DNA for the CDR3 is TGTGCCAGCAGCGTAGGGGACAGGGGGCTGGGGCAGCCCCAGCATTTT. Its protein product is CASSVGDRGLGQPQHF.

This sequence joins TRBV2 and TRBJ1-2, with 8 bases matching TRBD1. The CDR3 totals 14 residues. Germline V gene sequence: CDR1 SNHLY, CDR2 FYNNEI. The V segment lost 5 bases and the J segment 4 bases; nucleotides outside the gene matches: 6. The CDR3 nucleotides are TGTGCCAGCAGTCCCGGGACAGGCGCCTATGGCTACACCTTC. It translates to CASSPGTGAYGYTF.

The chain links TRBV6-5 to TRBJ2-1, with D maybe TRBD2 (6 bases). There are 11 residues in the CDR3. Between the trimmed V and J ends, which lost 4 bases and 13 bases, there was a span of 11 bases. Germline lookup yields CDR1 MNHEY and CDR2 SVGAGI. The CDR3 DNA sequence: TGTGCCAGCAGTTCCGGGACTTACCAGTTCTTC. It translates to CASSSGTYQFF.

The CDR3 sequence: CASSLGAGNSYEQYF. The CDR3 DNA follows: TGTGCCAGCAGCTTAGGGGCGGGGAACTCCTACGAGCAGTACTTC. The V and J genes are TRBV13 and TRBJ2-7, with D perhaps TRBD2 (6 bases). V was clipped by 0 bases and J by 0 bases, with 9 bases between them. The CDR3 totals 15 residues. CDR1 and CDR2 (germline): PRHDT, FYEKMQ (reference sequence).

The gene calls are TRBV6-4 and TRBJ1-5; unclear D gene. This CDR3 has 16 amino acids. V dropped 3 bases and J dropped 1 base, with 13 bases sitting between them. The germline gives CDR1 MRHNA, CDR2 SNTAGT. The CDR3 here is CASSESAGGSNQPQHF. The CDR3 DNA is TGTGCCAGCAGTGAGTCTGCGGGAGGGAGCAATCAGCCCCAGCATTTT.

Worth noting for this clone: Other DNA sequences from this sample encode an identical CDR3 as well. The chain combines TRBV29-1 with TRBJ2-1; D might be TRBD1 (6 bases). Germline loops: CDR1 SQVTM, CDR2 ANQGSEA. CDR3 length: 13 amino acids. V lost 6 bases, J lost 4 bases, and 13 bases lay in between. Written as DNA, the CDR3 is TGCAGCGTACGCCGAGGGGGTTACAATGAGCAGTTCTTC. Its protein product is CSVRRGGYNEQFF.